The T cell receptor (beta chain) under discussion was sequenced for a study of blood T cell repertoires in COVID-19. In the study overall: Spain, Italy and the United States supplied samples that represented acute and convalescent COVID-19. T cells, B-cell-depleted T cells, or PBMCs supplied cDNA or gDNA.

Under the authors' procedure: Amplification from reference gene primers served as the basis for estimated nucleated cell counts. Only in-frame clones appear in the TCRdb table, and some are missing; sequencing was by immunoSEQ multiplex PCR. That table supplies the V and J calls and clone size; D and trimming were determined from the DNA. The data hold about 72,000 clones, with more than 80% observed a single time. CDR3 length: 12 residues. The clonotype was recovered from a woman of 80 years or more with active or convalescent COVID-19. V and J are TRBV21-1 and TRBJ2-1; the table gives TRBD2 as D, unverified against the DNA. TRBV21-1 is a recognized pseudogene. The sequencing sample was made of peripheral blood. In DNA, the CDR3 is TGTGCCAGCAGCAAAAGCGCGGACTGGGGGTTCTTC. Amino acids: CASSKSADWGFF.